This T cell receptor (beta chain) was sequenced during a study of blood T cell repertoires in COVID-19. Overall study context: From T cells, B-cell-depleted T cells, or PBMCs came the material, which was cDNA or gDNA.

Repertoires were generated with immunoSEQ multiplex PCR, while TCRdb's copy carries only in-frame clones and drops some. The table has under 150,000 clones, 80% to 90% seen once. The receptor comes from a man aged 50-60 years with active or convalescent COVID-19. Material for sequencing was peripheral blood.

The CDR3: CASSSQTGTETQYF. The DNA for the CDR3 is TGTGCCAGTAGTTCCCAGACAGGTACAGAGACCCAGTACTTC. The rearrangement links TRBV19 to TRBJ2-5, with D possibly being TRBD1 (6 bases). This CDR3 region has 14 residues. V was clipped by 5 bases and J by 4 bases, with 14 bases between them. The germline gives CDR1 LNHDA, CDR2 SQIVND (reference sequence).